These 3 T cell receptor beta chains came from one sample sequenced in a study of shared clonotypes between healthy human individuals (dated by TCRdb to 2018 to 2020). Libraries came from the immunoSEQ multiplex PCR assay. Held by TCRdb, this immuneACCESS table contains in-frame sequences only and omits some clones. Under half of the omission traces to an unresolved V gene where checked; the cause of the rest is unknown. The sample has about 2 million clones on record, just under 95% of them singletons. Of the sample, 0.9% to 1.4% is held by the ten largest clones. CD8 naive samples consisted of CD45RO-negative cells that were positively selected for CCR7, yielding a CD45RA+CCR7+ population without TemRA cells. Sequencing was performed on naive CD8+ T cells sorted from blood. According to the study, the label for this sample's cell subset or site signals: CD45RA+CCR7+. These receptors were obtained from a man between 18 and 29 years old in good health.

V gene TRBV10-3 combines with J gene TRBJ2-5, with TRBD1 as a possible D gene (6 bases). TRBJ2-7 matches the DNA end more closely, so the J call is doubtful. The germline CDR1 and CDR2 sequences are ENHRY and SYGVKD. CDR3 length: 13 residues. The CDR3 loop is CAISETTGNEQYF. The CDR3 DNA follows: TGTGCCATCAGTGAAACTACAGGGAACGAGCAGTACTTC.

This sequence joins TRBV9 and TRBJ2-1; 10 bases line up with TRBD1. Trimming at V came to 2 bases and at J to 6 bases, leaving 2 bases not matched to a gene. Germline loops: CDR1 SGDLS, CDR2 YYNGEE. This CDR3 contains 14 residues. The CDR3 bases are TGTGCCAGCAGCGTCGGGACAGGGGTCAATGAGCAGTTCTTC. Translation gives CASSVGTGVNEQFF.

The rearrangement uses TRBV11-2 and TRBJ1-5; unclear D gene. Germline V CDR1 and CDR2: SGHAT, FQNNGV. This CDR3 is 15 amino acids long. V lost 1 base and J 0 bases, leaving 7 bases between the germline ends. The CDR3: CASSLGQSSNQPQHF. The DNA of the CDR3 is TGTGCCAGCAGCTTAGGGCAGAGTAGCAATCAGCCCCAGCATTTT.